This paragraph covers one T cell receptor (beta chain) sequence. Only in-frame clones appear in the TCRdb table, and some are missing; sequencing was by immunoSEQ multiplex PCR. The sample consists of about 110,000 clones, approximately 93% of them appearing once. The sample comes from a study of T cell changes during pregnancy in multiple sclerosis. Germline CDR1 and CDR2: LGHNA and YNFKEQ. The CDR3 sequence is 14 residues long. With 7 bases removed from V and 8 bases from J, the gap between germline ends came to 17 bases. The sequence came from a female donor with multiple sclerosis, enrolled in a pregnancy study. The source was peripheral blood, collected after pregnancy. V usage is TRBV4-2 and J usage is TRBJ1-4, with D possibly being TRBD1 (6 bases). The CDR3 sequence is CASTKPGVGEKLFF. The DNA of the CDR3 is TGTGCCAGCACCAAACCAGGGGTGGGGGAAAAACTGTTTTTT.